These 22 T cell receptor beta chains share one sample of origin, sequenced in a study of cytomegalovirus exposure and HLA in healthy donors. With 60 Vbeta and 13 Jbeta primers, the PCR was carried out. The repertoire was sequenced with immunoSEQ multiplex PCR; TCRdb's copy has only in-frame clones and lacks some. The data show about 140,000 clones, with roughly 78% seen just once and approximately 4% held by the top ten. Material for sequencing was PBMCs. Source of these receptors: a man aged 50 to 59 in good health and CMV-seropositive.

This rearrangement joins TRBV6-5 to TRBJ1-2; D gene unclear. Germline V gene lookup returns CDR1 MNHEY and CDR2 SVGAGI. V was trimmed by 7 bases and J by 6 bases, leaving 18 bases between them. The CDR3 has 14 amino acids. The CDR3 sequence is CASKMTSERDGYTF. The CDR3, as DNA: TGTGCCAGCAAGATGACTTCGGAACGGGATGGCTACACCTTC.

The chain employs TRBV12-5 and TRBJ1-3; 7 bases line up with TRBD1. The CDR3 length is 18 residues. With V trimmed by 2 bases and J by 6 bases, 16 bases remained unmatched. Germline-derived CDR1 and CDR2 are LGHNT and FRNRAP. CDR3 loop: CASGLSLLQGGWENTIYF. The CDR3 nucleotides read TGTGCTAGTGGTTTGAGCTTACTCCAGGGGGGCTGGGAAAACACCATATATTTT.

CDR3 residues: CASSWDRASSTDTQYF. The DNA of the CDR3 is TGTGCCAGCAGCTGGGACAGGGCTAGCAGCACAGATACGCAGTATTTT. The rearrangement links TRBV11-3 to TRBJ2-3; 9 bases agree with TRBD1. The CDR3 has 16 residues. Per germline, CDR1 SGHNT and CDR2 YENEEA. The V gene end was trimmed by 4 bases and the J gene end by 0 bases; junction bases not matched to a gene: 5.

This sequence joins TRBV19 and TRBJ2-5, with 8 bases identical to TRBD1. V was clipped by 3 bases and J by 5 bases; unmatched bases: 5. CDR3 size: 14 residues. Germline values: CDR1 LNHDA, CDR2 SQIVND (reference sequence). Here the CDR3 DNA reads TGTGCCAGTAGTATCCAGGGGGCGCGGGAGACCCAGTACTTC. It translates to CASSIQGARETQYF.

The chain couples TRBV11-2 to TRBJ2-2; 8 nucleotides line up with TRBD1. V dropped 7 bases and J dropped 3; count of bases not matched to a gene: 4. There are 14 residues in the CDR3. The germline V gene encodes CDR1 SGHAT and CDR2 FQNNGV. The CDR3 region has the DNA TGTGCCAGCACCGGACAGGGATACACCGGGGAGCTGTTTTTT. This encodes CASTGQGYTGELFF. The full variable domain, with the rest looked up from reference TRBV11-2 and TRBJ2-2, is EAGVAQSPRYKIIEKRQSVAFWCNPISGHATLYWYQQILGQGPKLLIQFQNNGVVDDSQLPKDRFSAERLKGVDSTLKIQPAKLEDSAVYLCASTGQGYTGELFFGEGSRLTVL.

The gene calls are TRBV6-5 and TRBJ1-2, with a possible D match to TRBD1 (5 bases). V was cut by 2 bases and J by 2 bases, with 9 bases left in between. This CDR3 spans 14 amino acids. From germline, CDR1 is MNHEY and CDR2 SVGAGI. The CDR3: CASSYGGSNYGYTF. The CDR3 nucleotides are TGTGCCAGCAGTTACGGGGGGTCAAACTATGGCTACACCTTC.

This clone was counted only a few times. The chain joins TRBV5-1 to TRBJ2-1; 8 nucleotides align to TRBD2. The junction had 12 bases not matched to a gene; V was cut back by 6 bases and J by 10 bases. CDR1 SGHRS and CDR2 YFSETQ come from the germline V gene. This CDR3 contains 14 residues. The CDR3 is CASNAAGGFGEQFF. The CDR3 region has the DNA TGCGCCAGCAATGCGGCGGGGGGATTTGGGGAGCAGTTCTTC.

J is TRBJ1-3 and V is TRBV5-4, with no clear D. The CDR3 runs to 15 residues. Looked up from germline, CDR1 is SGHNT and CDR2 is YYREEE (reference sequence). V lost 4 bases and J lost 3, with 14 bases in between. CDR3 nucleotide sequence: TGTGCCAGCAGCCTGGGCGGGTCAGTTGGAAACACCATATATTTT. This codes for CASSLGGSVGNTIYF.

The V call is TRBV19, the J call TRBJ1-5, with D maybe TRBD1 (6 bases). The CDR3 totals 15 residues. The germline V gene has CDR1 LNHDA and CDR2 SQIVND (reference sequence). Trimming removed 5 bases from V and 6 bases from J, with 17 bases in between. CDR3 DNA sequence: TGTGCCAGTAGTCCCCGCCGGACAGAACCTCAGCCCCAGCATTTT. Protein sequence: CASSPRRTEPQPQHF.

The rearrangement links TRBV19 to TRBJ2-3; 8 nucleotides match TRBD2. CDR3 length: 15 residues. The germline V gene encodes CDR1 LNHDA and CDR2 SQIVND (reference sequence). The V gene end was trimmed by 4 bases and the J gene end by 2 bases; junction bases not matched to a gene: 5. CDR3 protein: CASSTGLADTDTQYF. For the CDR3, the DNA is TGTGCCAGTAGTACCGGACTAGCAGACACAGATACGCAGTATTTT.

The rearrangement uses TRBV7-9 and TRBJ1-4; D uncertain. CDR1 is SEHNR, CDR2 FQNEAQ, per germline (reference sequence). The CDR3 extends over 13 amino acids. V shed 5 bases and J shed 7 bases, with 11 bases lying between them. Here the CDR3 DNA reads TGTGCCAGCAGCCCCCCCTTCAGTGAAAAACTGTTTTTT. It yields the protein CASSPPFSEKLFF.

This clone appeared a few times. The genes are TRBV2 and TRBJ1-2; TRBD1 is a possible D gene (6 bases). V was cut by 4 bases and J by 6 bases, with 15 bases left in between. The CDR3 contains 14 residues. Germline loops: CDR1 SNHLY, CDR2 FYNNEI. The CDR3 here is CASSVRGAVDGYTF. The CDR3 bases are TGTGCCAGCAGTGTACGGGGGGCGGTGGATGGCTACACCTTC.

This clone was found a few times. The chain has TRBV5-1 and TRBJ1-1; no reliable D call. V gave up 4 bases and J gave up 1 base, with 11 bases separating them. CDR3 length equals 14 residues. Germline V gives CDR1 SGHRS, CDR2 YFSETQ. Here the CDR3 DNA reads TGCGCCAGCAGCCCGCAAGCCCAGAACACTGAAGCTTTCTTT. This sequence encodes CASSPQAQNTEAFF.

This chain connects TRBV29-1 to TRBJ2-7; perhaps TRBD1 as D (5 bases). Germline V lookup: CDR1 SQVTM, CDR2 ANQGSEA. Trimming pared 5 bases from V and 6 bases from J, leaving 11 bases between. The CDR3 runs 11 residues. The CDR3 spells CSVTRVSEQYF. The CDR3 nucleotides read TGCAGCGTTACCAGGGTTTCCGAGCAGTACTTC.

V usage is TRBV19 and J usage is TRBJ2-5; D is ambiguous. The V gene's germline CDR1 is LNHDA and CDR2 SQIVND (reference sequence). The CDR3 is 11 amino acids. V gave up 3 bases and J gave up 3 bases, with 2 bases separating them. The CDR3, as DNA: TGTGCCAGTAGTATCAAAGAGACCCAGTACTTC. Its protein is CASSIKETQYF.

The V call is TRBV28, the J call TRBJ2-6; TRBD1 agrees at 9 bases. This CDR3 spans 17 amino acids. V lost 5 bases and J lost 0; bases outside the gene matches: 5. The germline V gene has CDR1 MDHEN and CDR2 SYDVKM. The CDR3 reads CASSRQGGFSGANVLTF. The CDR3 DNA follows: TGTGCCAGCAGTCGACAGGGGGGGTTCTCTGGGGCCAACGTCCTGACTTTC.

The CDR3 region is CASSIDRGRQMNTEAFF. The CDR3 DNA sequence: TGTGCCAGTAGTATAGATCGTGGCCGACAGATGAACACTGAAGCTTTCTTT. The V gene is TRBV19, the J gene TRBJ1-1, with D tentatively TRBD1 (5 bases). Germline loops: CDR1 LNHDA, CDR2 SQIVND (reference sequence). This CDR3 is 17 amino acids long. V lost 0 bases and J 0 bases, leaving 14 bases between the germline ends. The full variable domain, with the rest looked up from reference TRBV19 and TRBJ1-1, is DGGITQSPKYLFRKEGQNVTLSCEQNLNHDAMYWYRQDPGQGLRLIYYSQIVNDFQKGDIAEGYSVSREKKESFPLTVTSAQKNPTAFYLCASSIDRGRQMNTEAFFGQGTRLTVV.

This clone was seen a handful of times. This CDR3 is CASSQEVLSLVGANVLTF. In DNA, the CDR3 is TGCGCCAGCAGCCAAGAGGTTCTTTCACTAGTCGGGGCCAACGTCCTGACTTTC. The V call is TRBV4-3, the J call TRBJ2-6, with D perhaps matching TRBD2 (5 bases). Between the trimmed V and J ends, which lost 0 bases and 4 bases, there was a span of 16 bases. This CDR3 has 18 residues. Germline CDR1 and CDR2: LGHNA and YSLEER.

In this sample, this clone turned up a few times. The chain uses TRBV6-5 and TRBJ1-2, with D possibly being TRBD1 (5 bases). Germline V gene data show CDR1 as MNHEY and CDR2 as SVGAGI. This CDR3 has 15 residues. V shed 2 bases and J shed 4 bases, with 14 bases lying between them. CDR3 in amino acids: CASSYTTGHRYGYTF. CDR3 DNA: TGTGCCAGCAGTTACACCACAGGACACCGCTATGGCTACACCTTC.

This chain uses TRBV6-5 with TRBJ1-2; possibly TRBD1 for D (6 bases). The CDR3 contains 14 residues. CDR1 is MNHEY and CDR2 is SVGAGI in the germline V gene. With 4 bases removed from V and 7 bases from J, the gap between germline ends came to 16 bases. This CDR3 is CASSSTGLSAGYTF. DNA for the CDR3: TGTGCCAGCAGTTCCACAGGGCTCTCAGCTGGCTACACCTTC.

This clone was picked up a small number of times. The chain employs TRBV19 and TRBJ1-2, with TRBD1 matching 8 bases. V lost 7 bases and J lost 8; bases outside the gene matches: 12. Germline V gene sequence: CDR1 LNHDA, CDR2 SQIVND (reference sequence). The length of the CDR3 is 14 residues. The chain's CDR3 is CASTAGRGLGGYTF. The DNA for the CDR3 is TGTGCCAGTACTGCGGGCAGGGGGCTGGGAGGCTACACCTTC.

The V call is TRBV5-6, the J call TRBJ2-7; 9 positions match TRBD2. Germline V gene sequence: CDR1 SGHDT, CDR2 YYEEEE. V was clipped by 0 bases and J by 0 bases; unmatched bases: 7. The CDR3 is 17 residues long. The CDR3 protein is CASSLGASGKSSYEQYF. CDR3 bases: TGTGCCAGCAGCTTGGGGGCTAGCGGGAAGTCCTCCTACGAGCAGTACTTC.